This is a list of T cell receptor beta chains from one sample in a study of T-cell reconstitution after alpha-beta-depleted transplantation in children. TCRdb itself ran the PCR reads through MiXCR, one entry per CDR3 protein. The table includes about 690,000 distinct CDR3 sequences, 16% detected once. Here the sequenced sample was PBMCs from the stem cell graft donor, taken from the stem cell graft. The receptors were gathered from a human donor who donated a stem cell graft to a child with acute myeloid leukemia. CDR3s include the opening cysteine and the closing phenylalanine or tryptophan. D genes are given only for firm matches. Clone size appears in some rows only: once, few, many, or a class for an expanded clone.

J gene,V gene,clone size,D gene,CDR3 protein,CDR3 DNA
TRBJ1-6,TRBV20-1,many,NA,CSARHGTDSPLHF,TGCAGTGCTAGGCATGGAACCGATTCACCCCTCCACTTT
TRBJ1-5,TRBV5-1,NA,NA,CAGSPGSNQPQHF,TGCGCCGGCAGCCCGGGCTCAAATCAGCCCCAGCATTTT
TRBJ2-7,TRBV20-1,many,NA,CSARDARGNLYEQYF,TGCAGTGCTAGAGATGCCCGGGGGAACCTCTACGAGCAGTACTTC
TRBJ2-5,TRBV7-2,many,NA,CASSLSSDQETQYF,TGTGCCAGCAGCTTATCTTCGGACCAAGAGACCCAGTACTTC
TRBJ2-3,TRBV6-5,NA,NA,CASSYDLAHTTDTQYF,TGTGCCAGCAGTTACGACCTTGCCCACACCACAGATACGCAGTATTTT
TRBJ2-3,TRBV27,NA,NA,CASSLLYDYLGADTQYF,TGTGCCAGCAGTTTACTATACGACTACCTGGGTGCAGATACGCAGTATTTT
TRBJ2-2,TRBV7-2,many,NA,CASSFRRDGELFF,TGTGCCAGCAGCTTTCGACGGGACGGGGAGCTGTTTTTT
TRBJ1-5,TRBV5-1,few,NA,CASSLDTGSNQPQHF,TGCGCCAGCAGCTTGGATACAGGGAGCAATCAGCCCCAGCATTTT
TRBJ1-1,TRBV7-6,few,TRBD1,CASSLSRQGEAFF,TGTGCCAGCAGCTTATCGAGACAGGGGGAGGCTTTCTTT
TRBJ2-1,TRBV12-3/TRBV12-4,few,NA,CASSRPQVNNEQFF,TGTGCCAGCAGCCGGCCTCAGGTAAACAATGAGCAGTTCTTC
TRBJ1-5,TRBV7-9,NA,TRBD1,CASSRTGTGNNQPQHF,TGTGCCAGCAGCCGGACCGGGACAGGGAACAATCAGCCCCAGCATTTT
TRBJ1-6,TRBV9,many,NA,CASSVGNTWNSPLHF,TGTGCCAGCAGCGTAGGTAACACTTGGAATTCACCCCTCCACTTT
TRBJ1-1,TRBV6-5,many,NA,CASSYYATRDAEAFF,TGTGCCAGCAGTTACTACGCTACCAGAGACGCTGAAGCTTTCTTT
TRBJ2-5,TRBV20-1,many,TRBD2,CSARDRGLAQETQYF,TGCAGTGCTAGAGATAGGGGACTAGCGCAAGAGACCCAGTACTTC
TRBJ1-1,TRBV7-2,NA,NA,CASSLDPGAGNTEAFF,TGTGCCAGCAGCTTAGACCCCGGGGCGGGGAACACTGAAGCTTTCTTT
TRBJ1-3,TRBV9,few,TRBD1,CASSVDRGRGNTIYF,TGTGCCAGCAGCGTTGACAGGGGAAGGGGAAACACCATATATTTT
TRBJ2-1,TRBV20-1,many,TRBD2,CSARDAQRGYNEQFF,TGCAGTGCTAGAGATGCCCAGCGGGGCTACAATGAGCAGTTCTTC
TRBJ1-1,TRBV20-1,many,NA,CSARETNRPTEAFF,TGCAGTGCTAGAGAGACGAACAGGCCCACTGAAGCTTTCTTT
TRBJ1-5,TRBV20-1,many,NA,CSAGRSRSNQPQHF,TGCAGTGCAGGGAGGAGTAGGAGCAATCAGCCCCAGCATTTT
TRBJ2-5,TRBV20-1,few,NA,CSARVRPTRGETQYF,TGCAGTGCTAGAGTCCGCCCGACGAGGGGAGAGACCCAGTACTTC
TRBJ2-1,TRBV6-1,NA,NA,CASSEGQGPYNEQFF,TGTGCCAGCAGTGAAGGGCAGGGCCCCTACAATGAGCAGTTCTTC
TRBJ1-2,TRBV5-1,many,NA,CASSLAGVKDGYTF,TGCGCCAGCAGCTTGGCCGGGGTAAAGGATGGCTACACCTTC
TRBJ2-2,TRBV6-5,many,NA,CASSYSDGVGELFF,TGTGCCAGCAGTTACTCAGATGGGGTCGGGGAGCTGTTTTTT
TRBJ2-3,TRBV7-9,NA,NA,CASSQPWDTQYF,TGTGCCAGCAGCCAACCCTGGGATACGCAGTATTTT
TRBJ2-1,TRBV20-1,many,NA,CSARDFRDPKIYNEQFF,TGCAGTGCTAGAGATTTCCGGGACCCTAAAATCTACAATGAGCAGTTCTTC
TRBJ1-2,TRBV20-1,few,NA,CSARDEAPAGYGYTF,TGCAGTGCTAGAGATGAGGCCCCTGCGGGTTATGGCTACACCTTC
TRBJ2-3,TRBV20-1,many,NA,CSASPGDTQYF,TGCAGTGCTAGTCCCGGGGATACGCAGTATTTT
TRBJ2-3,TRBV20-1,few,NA,CSAPVSGADTDTQYF,TGCAGTGCCCCGGTCTCCGGGGCCGACACAGATACGCAGTATTTT
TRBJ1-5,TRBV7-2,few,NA,CASSLTRREDQPQHF,TGTGCCAGCAGCCTGACTCGGCGAGAGGATCAGCCCCAGCATTTT
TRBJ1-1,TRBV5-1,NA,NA,CASSLLMGGEPEAFF,TGCGCCAGCAGCTTGTTAATGGGGGGGGAACCTGAAGCTTTCTTT
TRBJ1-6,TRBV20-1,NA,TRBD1,CSATGTGTLSYNSPLHF,TGCAGTGCTACCGGGACAGGGACTCTCTCCTATAATTCACCCCTCCACTTT
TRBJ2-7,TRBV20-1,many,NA,CSARDRATGTYEQYF,TGCAGTGCTAGAGATCGGGCTACAGGGACCTACGAGCAGTACTTC
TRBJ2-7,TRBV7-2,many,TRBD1,CASSLRTGGIWVPNSPYYEQYF,TGTGCCAGCAGCTTACGGACAGGGGGCATCTGGGTTCCTAACAGTCCTTACTACGAGCAGTACTTC
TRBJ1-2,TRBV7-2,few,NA,CASSLEGGTLYGYTF,TGTGCCAGCAGCTTAGAGGGAGGGACTCTCTATGGCTACACCTTC
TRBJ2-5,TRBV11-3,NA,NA,CASSLGEYQETQYF,TGTGCCAGCAGCCTGGGCGAGTACCAAGAGACCCAGTACTTC
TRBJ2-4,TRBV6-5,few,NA,CASSTRDRSYVNIQYF,TGTGCCAGCAGTACCCGGGACCGGAGCTACGTAAACATTCAGTACTTC
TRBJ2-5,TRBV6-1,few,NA,CASSGSPGWETQYF,TGTGCCAGCAGTGGTAGTCCTGGGTGGGAGACCCAGTACTTC
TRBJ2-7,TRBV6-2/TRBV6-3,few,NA,CASTNRSTYEQYF,TGTGCCAGCACCAACCGGTCCACATACGAGCAGTACTTC
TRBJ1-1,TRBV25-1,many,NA,CASSELLGRNTEAFF,TGTGCCAGCAGTGAACTTCTGGGGCGGAACACTGAAGCTTTCTTT
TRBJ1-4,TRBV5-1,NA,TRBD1,CASSWDSSDNEKLFF,TGCGCCAGCAGCTGGGACAGCTCGGATAATGAAAAACTGTTTTTT
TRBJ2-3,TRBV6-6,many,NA,CASRDTSTDTQYF,TGTGCCAGCCGAGATACTAGCACAGATACGCAGTATTTT
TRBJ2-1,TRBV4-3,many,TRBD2,CASSQDLASGGRNEQFF,TGCGCCAGCAGCCAAGATCTGGCTAGCGGGGGTAGAAATGAGCAGTTCTTC
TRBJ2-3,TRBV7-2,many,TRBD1,CAIIRGTGADTQYF,TGTGCCATCATCAGAGGGACAGGGGCGGATACGCAGTATTTT
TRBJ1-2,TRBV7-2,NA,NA,CASSLGTGRPYGYTF,TGTGCCAGCAGCTTAGGTACAGGGCGCCCCTATGGCTACACCTTC
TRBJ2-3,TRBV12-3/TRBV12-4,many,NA,CASSVRDTQYF,TGTGCCAGCAGTGTGCGAGATACGCAGTATTTT
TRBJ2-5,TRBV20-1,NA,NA,CSSGPQETQYF,TGCAGTTCGGGACCTCAAGAGACCCAGTACTTC
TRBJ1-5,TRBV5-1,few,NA,CASSPTGSQPQHF,TGCGCCAGCAGTCCGACAGGCTCCCAGCCCCAGCATTTT
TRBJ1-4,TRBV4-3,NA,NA,CASSQAPRTRGNEKLFF,TGCGCCAGCAGCCAAGCTCCCCGGACAAGGGGGAATGAAAAACTGTTTTTT
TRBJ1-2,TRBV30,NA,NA,CAWSVEGAAGYTF,TGTGCCTGGAGTGTCGAAGGGGCGGCTGGCTACACCTTC
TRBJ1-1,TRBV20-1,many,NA,CSARDPKGTDEAFF,TGCAGTGCTAGAGATCCAAAGGGGACGGATGAAGCTTTCTTT
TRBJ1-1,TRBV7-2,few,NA,CASSPDPEVTEAFF,TGTGCCAGCAGCCCCGACCCGGAGGTTACTGAAGCTTTCTTT
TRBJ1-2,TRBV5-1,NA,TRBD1,CASSPRDSGYGYTF,TGCGCCAGCAGCCCACGGGACAGTGGCTATGGCTACACCTTC
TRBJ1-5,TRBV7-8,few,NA,CASSSDVRDSNQPQHF,TGTGCCAGCAGCTCGGACGTCAGAGATAGCAATCAGCCCCAGCATTTT